This is a list of T cell receptor beta chains from one sample in a study of cytomegalovirus exposure and HLA in healthy donors. Profiling relied on immunoSEQ multiplex PCR, and the TCRdb table lists in-frame clones only, not all of them. The repertoire has around 150,000 clones, 60% to 80% of them found once; the top ten carry 1.7%. The material sequenced was PBMCs. The receptor set was obtained from a woman aged 30 to 39 in good health and CMV-seronegative. CDR3s include the opening cysteine and the closing phenylalanine or tryptophan. The D gene is left open where the match is weak. A row's size may be missing; if present it is once, few, many or a size class.

d_call clone_size j_call v_call cdr3_aa cdr3_nt
- - TRBJ1-1 TRBV29-1 CSALPRAGENTEAFF TGCAGCGCGTTACCCCGCGCGGGCGAGAACACTGAAGCTTTCTTT
TRBD2 - TRBJ2-7 TRBV18 CASSPPLAGTYEQYF TGTGCCAGCTCACCACCCCTAGCGGGGACCTACGAGCAGTACTTC
- - TRBJ1-3 TRBV19 CAASGHRNTIYF TGTGCCGCGTCAGGTCATCGAAACACCATATATTTT
TRBD1 medium-sized TRBJ2-7 TRBV6-1 CASSEVVGGGYEQYF TGTGCCAGCAGTGAAGTAGTAGGGGGCGGCTACGAGCAGTACTTC
- - TRBJ2-5 TRBV7-3 CASSWAGQETQYF TGTGCCAGCAGCTGGGCAGGCCAAGAGACCCAGTACTTC
- once TRBJ1-1 TRBV6-6 CASSRQPTEAFF TGTGCCAGCAGCCGACAGCCCACTGAAGCTTTCTTT
- - TRBJ2-2 TRBV13 CASSLGGPRERGTGELFF TGTGCCAGCAGCTTAGGGGGACCTCGGGAGCGTGGGACCGGGGAGCTGTTTTTT
TRBD1 few TRBJ1-2 TRBV29-1 CSAADRGNYGYTF TGCAGCGCCGCCGACAGGGGAAACTATGGCTACACCTTC
TRBD2 few TRBJ2-5 TRBV5-1 CASSLSSGGVKTQYF TGCGCCAGCAGCTTAAGCAGCGGGGGGGTTAAAACCCAGTACTTC
TRBD2 - TRBJ2-1 TRBV10-3 CAISDSGGSRNEQFF TGTGCCATCAGTGATAGCGGGGGGTCGAGGAATGAGCAGTTCTTC
- - TRBJ2-7 TRBV6-5 CASTTTGTIKYEQYF TGTGCCAGCACCACCACCGGGACAATCAAGTACGAGCAGTACTTC
TRBD2 - TRBJ2-5 TRBV12-5 CASGRGGAQETQYF TGTGCTAGTGGCCGGGGGGGCGCCCAAGAGACCCAGTACTTC
TRBD2 once TRBJ2-7 TRBV27 CASSYLAAGINYEQYF TGTGCCAGCAGTTATTTAGCAGCGGGGATCAACTACGAGCAGTACTTC
TRBD2 - TRBJ2-3 TRBV29-1 CSVVLAGVVNTQYF TGCAGCGTTGTCTTGGCGGGGGTAGTGAATACGCAGTATTTT
- - TRBJ1-3 TRBV25-1 CASSPDSDSSGNTIYF TGTGCCAGCAGCCCGGACTCGGACAGCTCTGGAAACACCATATATTTT
- - TRBJ2-1 TRBV5-6 CASNLMTDNEQFF TGTGCCAGCAACCTGATGACAGACAATGAGCAGTTCTTC
TRBD1 - TRBJ2-3 TRBV19 CASRNRGQMSPDTQYF TGTGCCAGTAGAAATAGGGGGCAAATGTCCCCAGATACGCAGTATTTT